These 16 T cell receptor beta chains were all obtained from the same sample, sequenced in a study of molecular identifiers for immune sequencing clone quantification. TCRdb re-analysed the PCR reads in MiXCR, keeping a single row per CDR3 protein. The sample includes 550,000 to 750,000 distinct CDR3 sequences, 15% to 20% seen only once; the top ten take roughly 0.9%. The sample consisted of naive CD8+ T cells from blood, with Jurkat cell RNA spiked in. The subset here: FACS-sorted CD8+CD4-CCR7+CD45RA+ naive T cells. The receptor source for this set is a human donor in good health. Some libraries in this study had Jurkat cell RNA spiked in.

This clonotype appeared many times. The chain joins TRBV4-1 to TRBJ2-7, with a tentative D call TRBD2 (5 bases). CDR3 length equals 14 residues. The germline V and J ends were trimmed by 4 bases and 7 bases, with 17 bases remaining between them. CDR1 is MGHRA and CDR2 is YSYEKL in the germline V gene. CDR3 in DNA: TGCGCCAGCAGCCCGGACTTGCGTGGAGGAGAGCAGTACTTC. This sequence encodes CASSPDLRGGEQYF.

The V call is TRBV27, the J call TRBJ2-1; 14 bases line up with TRBD2. The germline V gene encodes CDR1 MNHEY and CDR2 SMNVEV (reference sequence). This CDR3 is built from 20 residues. The V and J ends lost 5 bases and 4 bases, in that order; junction bases with no gene match: 16. The CDR3 here is CASSGSGTSGGHRPYNEQFF. CDR3 DNA sequence: TGTGCCAGCAGTGGAAGCGGGACTAGCGGGGGACACCGCCCGTACAATGAGCAGTTCTTC.

The V gene is TRBV30, the J gene TRBJ2-7; 9 bases map to TRBD1. From germline, CDR1 is GTSNPN and CDR2 SVGIG (reference sequence). J was trimmed by 3 bases and V by 1 base; bases with no gene match: 7. This CDR3 region has 15 residues. This CDR3 reads CAWSGGTGLLYEQYF. CDR3 DNA sequence: TGTGCCTGGAGTGGGGGGACAGGGCTTCTCTACGAGCAGTACTTC. Full variable domain (remainder filled in from reference TRBV30 and TRBJ2-7): SQTIHQWPATLVQPVGSPLSLECTVEGTSNPNLYWYRQAAGRGLQLLFYSVGIGQISSEVPQNLSASRPQDRQFILSSKKLLLSDSGFYLCAWSGGTGLLYEQYFGPGTRLTVT.

This clonotype was observed at least ten times. J is TRBJ1-5 and V is TRBV20-1, with 7 bases matching TRBD1. Trimming removed 1 base from V and 0 bases from J; junction bases left unmatched: 3. This CDR3 region has 15 residues. Germline CDR1 reads DFQATT; CDR2 reads SNEGSKA (reference sequence). The CDR3 DNA follows: TGCAGTGCTAGAGTGGGACAGTATAGCAATCAGCCCCAGCATTTT. It yields the protein CSARVGQYSNQPQHF.

This clonotype was counted once. This may arise from a read error, as a much more abundant clone is one base away. This CDR3 fails to terminate in the conserved phenylalanine or tryptophan, so it likely reflects a read error. J is TRBJ2-2 and V is TRBV24-1; maybe TRBD1 (7 bases). The CDR3 spans 15 residues. Germline loops: CDR1 KGHDR, CDR2 SFDVKD. The V end was cut by 4 bases, the J end by 3 bases, with 11 bases between. CDR3 nucleotide sequence: TGTGCCACCAGTGAGCGGGACAGCTACACCGGGGAGCTGTTTTCT. It codes for CATSERDSYTGELFS.

This clonotype occurred many times. The chain is built from TRBV29-1 and TRBJ1-2; a weak D match, TRBD1 (5 bases). Per germline, CDR1 SQVTM and CDR2 ANQGSEA. V lost 2 bases and J lost 7, with 17 bases in between. This CDR3 comprises 14 residues. The CDR3 reads CSVEPSGGRRGYTF. The CDR3 bases are TGCAGCGTTGAACCGTCTGGGGGGAGGCGTGGCTACACCTTC.

The V call is TRBV20-1, the J call TRBJ1-1; D call uncertain. V was pared by 2 bases and J by 0 bases, with 16 bases between. Germline lookup yields CDR1 DFQATT and CDR2 SNEGSKA (reference sequence). The CDR3 length is 16 residues. In DNA form, the CDR3 reads TGCAGTGCTAGACCAGCTACAGTATACATGAACACTGAAGCTTTCTTT. Its translation is CSARPATVYMNTEAFF.

On this clonotype itself: A much more abundant neighbour one base away suggests this may be a read error. The chain is built from TRBV24-1 and TRBJ2-3, with a tentative D call TRBD1 (6 bases). The last part of the DNA fits TRBJ1-5 better; the J call may be wrong. Germline V CDR1 and CDR2: KGHDR, SFDVKD. The CDR3 extends over 15 amino acids. This chain's CDR3 is CATSSNRGRTDTQHF. DNA of the CDR3: TGTGCCACCAGTTCGAACCGGGGGCGCACAGATACGCAGCATTTT.

This clonotype was counted at least ten times. This chain joins TRBV28 and TRBJ2-3, with 10 bases identical to TRBD2. Germline V gene data show CDR1 as MDHEN and CDR2 as SYDVKM. The ends lost 0 bases at V and 4 bases at J; junction bases unmatched: 7. The CDR3 covers 17 residues. CDR3: CASSLWVAGGGADTQYF. As DNA, the CDR3 is TGTGCCAGCAGTTTATGGGTAGCGGGAGGAGGGGCAGATACGCAGTATTTT.

Note on this clonotype: A much bigger clone sits one base away, suggesting this may be a read error. The V gene is TRBV6-5, the J gene TRBJ1-1, with TRBD1 identical over 8 bases. The J segment lost 2 bases and the V segment lost 0 bases, leaving 5 bases of the junction unmatched. The V gene's germline CDR1 is MNHEY and CDR2 SVGAGI. This CDR3 has 16 residues. DNA for the CDR3: TGTGCCAGCAGTTACTCGCCTCCAGGGGGCAACACTGAAGCTTTCTTT. It specifies CASSYSPPGGNTEAFF.

Many counts were recorded for this clonotype. The V gene is TRBV7-2, the J gene TRBJ2-7; the D is unclear. The CDR3 extends over 13 amino acids. Germline V gene sequence: CDR1 SGHTA, CDR2 FQGNSA. V was shortened by 1 base and J by 2 bases, with 6 bases between the two germline ends. In DNA form, the CDR3 reads TGTGCCAGCAGCTTAGAAGTCCCCTACGAGCAGTACTTC. This sequence encodes CASSLEVPYEQYF.

This clonotype was seen only a few times. The V gene is TRBV9, the J gene TRBJ2-7; 9 bases are a match to TRBD2. The CDR3 runs 15 residues. Germline CDR1 reads SGDLS; CDR2 reads YYNGEE. The V segment lost 0 bases and the J segment 7 bases; nucleotides outside the gene matches: 8. The DNA for the CDR3 is TGTGCCAGCAGCGTAGGTTCTAGCGGGACTTGGGAGCAGTACTTC. Translated: CASSVGSSGTWEQYF.

This clonotype came up a few times. The chain uses TRBV18 and TRBJ2-7, with TRBD1 as a possible D gene (6 bases). CDR3 size: 14 residues. V dropped 2 bases and J dropped 2 bases, with 10 bases sitting between them. CDR1 is KGHSH, CDR2 LQKENI, per germline. CDR3: CASSPGQPTYEQYF. The CDR3 nucleotides read TGTGCCAGCTCACCAGGACAGCCCACCTACGAGCAGTACTTC.

The chain joins TRBV28 to TRBJ1-5; no definite D call. Trimming removed 1 base at V and 3 bases at J, with 16 bases between. CDR3 length: 17 amino acids. CDR1 and CDR2 (germline): MDHEN, SYDVKM. DNA of the CDR3: TGTGCCAGCAGTTTATCGGGGATCGGCTCTTCCAATCAGCCCCAGCATTTT. Translation: CASSLSGIGSSNQPQHF.

Regarding this clonotype: This may arise from a read error, as a much more abundant clone is one base away. The genes are TRBV28 and TRBJ2-7, with no clear D. The CDR3 has 13 amino acids. Trimming left V 10 bases short and J 2 bases short, with 15 bases between. Germline CDR1 reads MDHEN; CDR2 reads SYDVKM. CDR3 loop: CANADGPTYEQYF. The DNA of the CDR3 is TGTGCCAACGCCGACGGACCCACCTACGAGCAGTACTTC.

This clonotype was found many times. V gene TRBV28 combines with J gene TRBJ1-4; D might be TRBD1 (5 bases). The CDR3 contains 16 residues. Germline CDR1 and CDR2: MDHEN and SYDVKM. V lost 5 bases and J 3 bases, leaving 16 bases between the germline ends. Written as DNA, the CDR3 is TGTGCCAGCAGTCAGTTTCTGGCGGGGGCTAATGAAAAACTGTTTTTT. As protein: CASSQFLAGANEKLFF.